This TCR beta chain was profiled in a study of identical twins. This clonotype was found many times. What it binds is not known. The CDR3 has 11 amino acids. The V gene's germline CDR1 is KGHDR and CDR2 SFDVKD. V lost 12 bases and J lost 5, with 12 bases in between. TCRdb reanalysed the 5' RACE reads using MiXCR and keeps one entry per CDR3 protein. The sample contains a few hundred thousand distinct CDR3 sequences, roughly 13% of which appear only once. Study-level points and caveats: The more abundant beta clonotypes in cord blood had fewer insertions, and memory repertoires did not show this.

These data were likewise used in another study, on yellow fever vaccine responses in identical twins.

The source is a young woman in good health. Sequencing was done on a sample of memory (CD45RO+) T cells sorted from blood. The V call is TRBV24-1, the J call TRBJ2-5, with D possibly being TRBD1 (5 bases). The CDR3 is CAYKQVETQYF. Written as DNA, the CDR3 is TGTGCCTATAAACAGGTGGAGACCCAGTACTTC.